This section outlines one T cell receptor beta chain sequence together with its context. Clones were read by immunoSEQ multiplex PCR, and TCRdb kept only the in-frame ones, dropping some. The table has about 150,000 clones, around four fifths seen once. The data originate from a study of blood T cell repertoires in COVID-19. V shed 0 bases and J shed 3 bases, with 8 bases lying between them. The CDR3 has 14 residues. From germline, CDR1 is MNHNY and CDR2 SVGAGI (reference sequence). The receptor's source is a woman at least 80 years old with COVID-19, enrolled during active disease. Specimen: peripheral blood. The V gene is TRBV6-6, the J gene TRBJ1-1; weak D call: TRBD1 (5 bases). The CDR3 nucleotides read TGTGCCAGCAGTTACTCGATAGGGGACACTGAAGCTTTCTTT. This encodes CASSYSIGDTEAFF.